The entry below gives a single T cell receptor (beta chain) sequence along with its context. Its antigen is not known. CDR3 length equals 15 residues. Germline loops: CDR1 SGHDT, CDR2 YYEEEE. Trimming shortened V by 5 bases and J by 4 bases, and 18 bases separated the two germline ends. The source of the sample is a study of T cell clones after liver transplantation. Study as a whole: HCV positivity affected three of eight recipients; the rest lacked autoimmune or viral indications. Study outcomes and limitations: Low donor cell numbers restricted donor-reactive repertoire measurement in a couple of subjects.

The assay was immunoSEQ multiplex PCR, and TCRdb's table has in-frame clones only and misses some. The table records about 75,000 clones, 80% to 85% of them present only once. The specimen comprised CD4+ T cells from blood, sampled 48 months after liver transplant. The sequence was collected from a human patient who received a liver transplant. Certain T cells may be donor cells from the graft. This chain joins TRBV5-6 and TRBJ1-2; D remains ambiguous. The CDR3 bases are TGTGCCAGCAGTCTGAGGAGGGAGATACTCTATGGCTACACCTTC. This sequence encodes CASSLRREILYGYTF. The full variable domain, in which reference TRBV5-6 and TRBJ1-2 provide the parts outside the CDR3, is DAGVTQSPTHLIKTRGQQVTLRCSPKSGHDTVSWYQQALGQGPQFIFQYYEEEERQRGNFPDRFSGHQFPNYSSELNVNALLLGDSALYLCASSLRREILYGYTFGSGTRLTVV.